Listed below are T cell receptor beta chains from one sample, sequenced in a study of cytomegalovirus exposure and HLA in healthy donors. Profiling relied on immunoSEQ multiplex PCR, and the TCRdb table lists in-frame clones only, not all of them. The table has about 160,000 clones, 65% to 80% seen once. The specimen sequenced was PBMCs. These receptors came from a middle-aged woman in good health and CMV-seropositive. CDR3s include the opening cysteine and the closing phenylalanine or tryptophan. D genes are given only for firm matches. Part of the rows lack a size; the others show once, few, many or a class for expanded clones.

TRBJ1-2	NA	NA	TRBV6-1	TGTGCCAGCAGTGAAAGTACCGGGAACAATAGAGATGGCTACACCTTC	CASSESTGNNRDGYTF
TRBJ2-5	TRBD1	NA	TRBV7-9	TGTGCCAGCAGCTTCCCTGGGACAGTGAAAGAGACCCAGTACTTC	CASSFPGTVKETQYF
TRBJ2-6	NA	NA	TRBV5-1	TGCGCCAGCAGCTTGGAATTGGGGGGAACTGGGGCCAACGTCCTGACTTTC	CASSLELGGTGANVLTF
TRBJ1-2	NA	NA	TRBV7-3	TGTGCCAGCAACAACCCAGGGGAAGGAAAAGGCTACACCTTC	CASNNPGEGKGYTF
TRBJ2-1	TRBD2	NA	TRBV7-9	TGTTCCAGCAGCCATACGCGGACTAGCGGGATCAATGAGCAGTTCTTC	CSSSHTRTSGINEQFF
TRBJ2-2	TRBD2	NA	TRBV10-3	TGTGCCATCACCCGGGGGGCTAGCGGGGGGCCGAACACCGGGGAGCTGTTTTTT	CAITRGASGGPNTGELFF
TRBJ1-5	NA	few	TRBV28	TGTGCCAGCAGGGTGCAGGGGTATAATCAGCCCCAGCATTTT	CASRVQGYNQPQHF
TRBJ2-2	NA	NA	TRBV2	TGTGCCAGCAGTATTCAGCGGGCAAACACCGGGGAGCTGTTTTTT	CASSIQRANTGELFF
TRBJ2-5	TRBD2	NA	TRBV9	TGTGCCAGCAGCGGAAGACCAGCGGGGGTGGCACAAGAGACCCAGTACTTC	CASSGRPAGVAQETQYF
TRBJ1-4	TRBD1	NA	TRBV5-1	TGCGCCAGCAGCACAACCGGGACAGAAGAGGAAAAACTGTTTTTT	CASSTTGTEEEKLFF
TRBJ2-2	TRBD2	once	TRBV4-2	TGTGCCAGCATTTCTAGCGGGGGGGCCAGTACCACCGGGGAGCTGTTTTTT	CASISSGGASTTGELFF
TRBJ1-5	TRBD1	few	TRBV30	TGTGCCTGGAGCGTGACAGGGGTTGTTCAGCCCCAGCATTTT	CAWSVTGVVQPQHF
TRBJ1-1	TRBD1	NA	TRBV7-8	TGTGCCAGCAGCTTACAACTAGCAGGGGGAAACACTGAAGCTTTCTTT	CASSLQLAGGNTEAFF
TRBJ1-2	NA	NA	TRBV5-4	TGTGCCAGCAGCTTGGCCGGACAGGGCTACACCTTC	CASSLAGQGYTF
TRBJ2-4	NA	NA	TRBV30	TGTGCCTGGATCGGGAAAACCAGTCAGTACTTC	CAWIGKTSQYF
TRBJ1-1	TRBD1	NA	TRBV7-2	TGTGCCAGCAGCTTACGGGACAGGCCGCGGGGCACTGAAGCTTTCTTT	CASSLRDRPRGTEAFF